This T cell receptor (beta chain) was captured by sequencing in a study of blood T cell repertoires in COVID-19. Using immunoSEQ multiplex PCR, the repertoire was profiled, and TCRdb retains in-frame clones only, with some absent. The sample has roughly 200,000 clones; about 90% are singletons. The CDR3 covers 17 residues. Trimming at V came to 4 bases and at J to 3 bases, leaving 12 bases not matched to a gene. The V gene's germline CDR1 is MDHEN and CDR2 SYDVKM. The TCR comes from a man aged 25-45 years who had recovered from COVID-19. Input material: PBMCs or T cells enriched from blood (not recorded which). The chain uses TRBV28 and TRBJ2-1, with TRBD1 identical over 7 bases. CDR3 nucleotide sequence: TGTGCCAGCAGTTCGGAAGGTGTCGGGACAGACTACAATGAGCAGTTCTTC. It codes for CASSSEGVGTDYNEQFF.